Presented here are 3 T cell receptor gamma chains from one specimen sequenced in a study of gamma delta lymphoproliferative disorders and STAT genes. TCRdb reprocessed the multiplex PCR reads using CATT. The data hold a few thousand gamma-chain clones, with about 8% observed a single time. Sequencing used genomic DNA taken from PBMCs of patients and controls. Sequenced material: blood. Receptors originate from a human donor in good health.

This clone was seen once. The genes are TRGV10 and TRGJ1 or TRGJ2. The J gene was missing in TCRdb and was found by matching the end of the DNA to germline. TRGV10 is assigned to the ORF class and has an uncertain function. The ends lost 8 bases at V and 9 bases at J; junction bases unmatched: 23. The CDR3 has 16 amino acids. CDR3 DNA sequence: TGTGCTGCGTGGGATTATATTCAGTGCGGAATTATTAAGAAACTCTTT. This sequence encodes CAAWDYIQCGIIKKLF.

In its sample, this clone is medium-sized. J is TRGJ1 or TRGJ2 and V is TRGV4. The J gene comes from matching the DNA to germline here; TCRdb lacks it. V lost 2 bases to trimming and J lost 0 bases; unmatched junction nucleotides: 1. Germline V gene data show CDR1 as EGSTGY and CDR2 as YDSYTSSV. CDR3 length: 13 residues. For the CDR3, the DNA is TGTGCCACCTGGGATGAGAATTATTATAAGAAACTCTTT. It specifies CATWDENYYKKLF.

A note on this clone: The junction departs from the called germline gene at one end, perhaps through a read error. V gene TRGV10 combines with J gene TRGJP1. TCRdb leaves out the J gene; it was filled in here by matching the DNA to germline. TRGV10 is labeled an ORF, and its function is uncertain. CDR3 length: 13 amino acids. CDR3 in DNA: TGCGCGGGATTTGGCCTTAGTGGTTGGTTCAAGATATTT. Amino acid sequence: CAGFGLSGWFKIF.